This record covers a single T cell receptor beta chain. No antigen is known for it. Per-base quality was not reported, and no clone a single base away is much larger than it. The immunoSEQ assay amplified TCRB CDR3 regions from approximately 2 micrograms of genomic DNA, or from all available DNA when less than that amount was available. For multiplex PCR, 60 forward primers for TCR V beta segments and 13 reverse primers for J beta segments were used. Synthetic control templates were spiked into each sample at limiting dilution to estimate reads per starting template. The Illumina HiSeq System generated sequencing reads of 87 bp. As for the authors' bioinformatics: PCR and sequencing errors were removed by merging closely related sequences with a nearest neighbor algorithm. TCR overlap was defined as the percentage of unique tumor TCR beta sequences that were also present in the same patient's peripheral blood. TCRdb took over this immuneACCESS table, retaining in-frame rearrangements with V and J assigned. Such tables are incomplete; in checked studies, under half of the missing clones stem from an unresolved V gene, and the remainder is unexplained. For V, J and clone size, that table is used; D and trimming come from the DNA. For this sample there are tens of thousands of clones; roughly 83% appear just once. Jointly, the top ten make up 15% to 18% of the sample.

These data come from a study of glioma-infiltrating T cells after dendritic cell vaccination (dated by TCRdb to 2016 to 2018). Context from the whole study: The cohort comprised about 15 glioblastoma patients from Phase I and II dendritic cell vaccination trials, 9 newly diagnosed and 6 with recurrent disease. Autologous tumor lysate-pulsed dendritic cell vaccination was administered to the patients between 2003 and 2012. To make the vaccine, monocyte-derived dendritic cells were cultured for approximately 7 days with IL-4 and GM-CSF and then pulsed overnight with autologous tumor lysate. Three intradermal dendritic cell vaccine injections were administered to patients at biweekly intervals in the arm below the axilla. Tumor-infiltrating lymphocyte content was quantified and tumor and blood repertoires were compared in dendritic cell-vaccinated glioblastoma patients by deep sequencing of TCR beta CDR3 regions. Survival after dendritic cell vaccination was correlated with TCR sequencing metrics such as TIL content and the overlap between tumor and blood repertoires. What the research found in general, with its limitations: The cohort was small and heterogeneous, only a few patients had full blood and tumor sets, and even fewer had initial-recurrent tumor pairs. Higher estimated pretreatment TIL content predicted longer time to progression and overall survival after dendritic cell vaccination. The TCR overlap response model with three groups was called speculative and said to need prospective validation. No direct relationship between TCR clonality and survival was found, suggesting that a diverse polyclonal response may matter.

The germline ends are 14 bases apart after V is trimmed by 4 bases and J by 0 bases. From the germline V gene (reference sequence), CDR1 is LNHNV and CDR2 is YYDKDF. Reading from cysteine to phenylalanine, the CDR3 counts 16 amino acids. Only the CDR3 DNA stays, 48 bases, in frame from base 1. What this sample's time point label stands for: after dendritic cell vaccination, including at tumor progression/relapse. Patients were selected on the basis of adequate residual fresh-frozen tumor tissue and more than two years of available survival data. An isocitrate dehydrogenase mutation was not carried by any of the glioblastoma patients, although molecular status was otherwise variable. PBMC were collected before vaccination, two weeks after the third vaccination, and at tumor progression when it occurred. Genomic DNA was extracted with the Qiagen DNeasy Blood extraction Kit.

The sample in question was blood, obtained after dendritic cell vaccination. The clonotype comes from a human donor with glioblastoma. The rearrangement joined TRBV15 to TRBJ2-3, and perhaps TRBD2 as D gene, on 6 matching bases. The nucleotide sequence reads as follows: TGTGCCACCAGCATTGGGGGGACTGATAGCACAGATACGCAGTATTTT. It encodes CATSIGGTDSTDTQYF.